This is a list of T cell receptor beta chains from one sample in a study of blood T cell repertoires in COVID-19. Profiled with immunoSEQ multiplex PCR; TCRdb holds only in-frame clones, not every one. The data show some 410,000 clones, around nine tenths seen once. Sequences were obtained from PBMCs or T cells enriched from blood (not recorded which). These receptors were collected from a woman in her twenties or thirties with acute COVID-19. CDR3s include the opening cysteine and the closing phenylalanine or tryptophan. A D gene is named only where the DNA matches it firmly. Clone size is not always given. Where it is, it says once, few, many or a class for expanded clones.

j_gene | abundance | len | d_gene | v_gene | CDR3aa | CDR3nt
TRBJ2-1 | once | 12 | TRBD2 | TRBV6-6 | CASSLREGTPFF | TGTGCCAGCAGTCTAAGGGAGGGGACTCCCTTCTTC
TRBJ1-5 | once | 13 | TRBD1 | TRBV11-2 | CASSLGQNQPQHF | TGTGCCAGCAGCTTGGGACAGAATCAGCCCCAGCATTTT
TRBJ2-1 | few | 14 | TRBD2 | TRBV5-4 | CASSPTSGEGEQFF | TGTGCCAGCAGCCCCACTAGCGGGGAAGGTGAGCAGTTCTTC
TRBJ2-3 | . | 17 | TRBD2 | TRBV4-2 | CASSQRTSGESTDTQYF | TGTGCCAGCAGCCAAAGGACTAGCGGGGAGAGCACAGATACGCAGTATTTT
TRBJ2-1 | . | 15 | TRBD2 | TRBV27 | CASRLLAGVYNEQFF | TGTGCCAGCAGACTACTAGCGGGGGTGTACAATGAGCAGTTCTTC
TRBJ2-3 | . | 13 | TRBD2 | TRBV4-1 | CASSGGGGDTQYF | TGCGCCAGCAGCGGCGGCGGGGGAGATACGCAGTATTTT
TRBJ2-7 | . | 15 | TRBD1 | TRBV24-1 | CATSDRFGQGSEQYF | TGTGCCACCAGTGATCGATTTGGACAGGGAAGCGAGCAGTACTTC
TRBJ1-6 | . | 14 | TRBD1 | TRBV7-9 | CASSFQGGGPPLHF | TGTGCCAGCAGCTTTCAGGGGGGAGGACCACCCCTCCACTTT
TRBJ2-7 | . | 17 | TRBD1 | TRBV13 | CASSTLLGRDRHYEQYF | TGTGCCAGCAGCACCCTCCTGGGTCGGGACAGGCACTACGAGCAGTACTTC
TRBJ1-5 | . | 16 | . | TRBV11-2 | CASSLIGGRGSQPQHF | TGTGCCAGCAGCTTAATTGGGGGGAGGGGAAGTCAGCCCCAGCATTTT
TRBJ1-1 | . | 14 | TRBD1 | TRBV6-5 | CASNYGTVNTEAFF | TGTGCCAGCAATTACGGGACAGTGAACACTGAAGCTTTCTTT
TRBJ2-5 | . | 14 | . | TRBV7-2 | CASSLGQAQETQYF | TGTGCCAGCAGCTTGGGACAAGCCCAAGAGACCCAGTACTTC
TRBJ1-6 | . | 15 | . | TRBV7-3 | CASSFSRGFNSPLHF | TGTGCCAGCAGCTTTTCCAGGGGATTTAATTCACCCCTCCACTTT
TRBJ2-1 | . | 15 | . | TRBV28 | CASRGTSVDYNEQFF | TGTGCCAGCAGAGGGACTTCCGTTGACTACAATGAGCAGTTCTTC
TRBJ2-7 | once | 11 | . | TRBV3-1/TRBV3-2 | CASTNDRAFVF | TGTGCCAGCACCAACGACAGAGCCTTTGTCTTC
TRBJ2-1 | . | 15 | . | TRBV5-5 | CASSPDGSSYNEQFF | TGTGCCAGCAGCCCCGACGGGAGCTCCTACAATGAGCAGTTCTTC
TRBJ1-2 | . | 15 | TRBD1 | TRBV4-3 | CASSHPGQGIYGYTF | TGCGCCAGCAGCCACCCGGGACAGGGAATATATGGCTACACCTTC
TRBJ1-1 | . | 13 | . | TRBV2 | CASTDGANTEAFF | TGTGCCAGCACCGATGGGGCGAACACTGAAGCTTTCTTT
TRBJ2-2 | . | 14 | TRBD2 | TRBV5-1 | CASSLETSGGALFF | TGCGCCAGCAGCTTGGAGACTAGCGGGGGGGCGCTGTTTTTT
TRBJ2-2 | . | 14 | TRBD1 | TRBV6-5 | CASSLTGATGELFF | TGTGCCAGCAGTTTGACAGGGGCCACCGGGGAGCTGTTTTTT
TRBJ1-4 | . | 13 | . | TRBV19 | CASSQGYGEKLFF | TGTGCCAGTAGTCAGGGGTATGGGGAAAAACTGTTTTTT
TRBJ2-1 | . | 14 | . | TRBV6-2/TRBV6-3 | CASSYGGAYNEQFF | TGTGCCAGCAGTTACGGGGGGGCTTACAATGAGCAGTTCTTC
TRBJ2-7 | . | 17 | TRBD1 | TRBV23-1 | CASSQSFRDRMIYEQYF | TGCGCCAGCAGTCAATCGTTCCGGGACAGGATGATCTACGAGCAGTACTTC
TRBJ2-3 | . | 14 | . | TRBV7-9 | CASSPAGGTDTQYF | TGTGCCAGCAGCCCCGCGGGTGGAACAGATACGCAGTATTTT
TRBJ2-5 | . | 14 | . | TRBV7-9 | CASSLVFSQETQYF | TGTGCCAGCAGCTTAGTTTTCAGCCAAGAGACCCAGTACTTC
TRBJ2-1 | once | 13 | TRBD1 | TRBV10-3 | CAGGDRGGDEQFF | TGTGCCGGGGGGGACAGGGGCGGCGATGAGCAGTTCTTC
TRBJ1-4 | . | 15 | TRBD1 | TRBV9 | CASSPWTGANEKLFF | TGTGCCAGCAGCCCCTGGACAGGGGCTAATGAAAAACTGTTTTTT
TRBJ2-2 | . | 13 | . | TRBV18 | CASSPSFTGELFF | TGTGCCAGCTCACCATCTTTCACCGGGGAGCTGTTTTTT
TRBJ2-1 | . | 17 | TRBD2 | TRBV2 | CASSSRRLAGISDQQFF | TGTGCCAGCAGCTCACGTCGGCTAGCGGGGATCTCGGATCAGCAGTTCTTC
TRBJ1-6 | . | 15 | TRBD1 | TRBV7-3 | CASSLSGQANSPLHF | TGTGCCAGCAGCCTTTCAGGACAGGCCAATTCACCCCTCCACTTT
TRBJ2-2 | . | 15 | TRBD1 | TRBV5-1 | CASSLEQGVTGELFF | TGCGCCAGCAGCTTAGAACAGGGGGTCACCGGGGAGCTGTTTTTT
TRBJ1-5 | . | 14 | . | TRBV7-9 | CASSLGSQGQPQHF | TGTGCCAGCAGCTTAGGTTCACAGGGTCAGCCCCAGCATTTT
TRBJ2-7 | . | 16 | TRBD1 | TRBV13 | CASSLGRDRAPYEQYF | TGTGCCAGCAGCTTAGGCCGGGACAGGGCACCCTACGAGCAGTACTTC
TRBJ1-1 | . | 15 | . | TRBV18 | CASSPIREMNTEAFF | TGTGCCAGCTCACCAATTAGAGAGATGAACACTGAAGCTTTCTTT
TRBJ1-6 | . | 16 | . | TRBV25-1 | CASSGESTALYSPLHF | TGTGCCAGCAGTGGGGAGTCAACCGCCCTTTATTCACCCCTCCACTTT
TRBJ2-3 | . | 17 | TRBD1 | TRBV5-1 | CASSPTITGGPTDTQYF | TGCGCCAGCAGTCCGACCATTACAGGGGGCCCCACAGATACGCAGTATTTT
TRBJ1-2 | few | 16 | . | TRBV2 | CASSESVRGAGYGYTF | TGTGCCAGCAGTGAATCCGTTCGGGGGGCCGGGTATGGCTACACCTTC
TRBJ1-6 | . | 13 | . | TRBV7-3 | CASSPRDKSPLHF | TGTGCCAGCAGCCCTCGGGACAAATCACCCCTCCACTTT
TRBJ1-2 | . | 15 | TRBD1 | TRBV18 | CASSPMTGGNYGYTF | TGTGCCAGCTCACCCATGACAGGGGGCAACTATGGCTACACCTTC
TRBJ2-2 | . | 16 | . | TRBV24-1 | CATSDSGTFNTGELFF | TGTGCCACCAGTGATTCCGGGACATTTAACACCGGGGAGCTGTTTTTT
TRBJ1-4 | . | 14 | TRBD1 | TRBV9 | CASNRQGNGEKLFF | TGTGCCAGCAACCGACAGGGGAACGGTGAAAAACTGTTTTTT
TRBJ1-2 | few | 15 | TRBD1 | TRBV10-1 | CASSPTGVPNYGYTF | TGCGCCAGCAGTCCCACAGGGGTACCTAACTATGGCTACACCTTC
TRBJ2-3 | . | 16 | TRBD2 | TRBV24-1 | CATSEAWTSGTDTQYF | TGTGCCACCAGTGAGGCCTGGACTAGCGGCACAGATACGCAGTATTTT